This T cell receptor beta chain was sequenced during a study of blood T cell repertoires in COVID-19. Study information: The United States, Italy and Spain supplied acute and convalescent COVID-19 samples.

Regarding this clone: An end of the junction differs from the germline gene, which may be a read error.

Looked up from germline, CDR1 is MGHRA and CDR2 is YSYEKL. CDR3 size: 15 residues. Assay used: immunoSEQ multiplex PCR; TCRdb lists only in-frame clones, some missing. The sample includes approximately 350,000 clones, around 90% of them seen just once. This chain uses TRBV4-1 with TRBJ1-1; D gene uncertain. Sequences were obtained from peripheral blood. The TCR comes from a young woman who had recovered from COVID-19. The CDR3, as DNA: TGCGCCAGCAGCCAAATACAGTTACAGAACGCTGAAGCTTTCTTT. Protein product: CASSQIQLQNAEAFF.